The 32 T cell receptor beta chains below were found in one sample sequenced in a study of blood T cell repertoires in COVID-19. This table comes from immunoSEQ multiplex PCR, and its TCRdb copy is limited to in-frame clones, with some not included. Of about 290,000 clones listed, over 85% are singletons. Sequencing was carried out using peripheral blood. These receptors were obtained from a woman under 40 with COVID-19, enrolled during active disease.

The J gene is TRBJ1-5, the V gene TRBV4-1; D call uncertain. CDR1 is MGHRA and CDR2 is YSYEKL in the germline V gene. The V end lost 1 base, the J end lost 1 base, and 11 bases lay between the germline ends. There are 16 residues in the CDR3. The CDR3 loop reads CASSQGLSVSNQPQHF. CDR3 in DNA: TGCGCCAGCAGCCAAGGTCTGTCGGTGAGCAATCAGCCCCAGCATTTT.

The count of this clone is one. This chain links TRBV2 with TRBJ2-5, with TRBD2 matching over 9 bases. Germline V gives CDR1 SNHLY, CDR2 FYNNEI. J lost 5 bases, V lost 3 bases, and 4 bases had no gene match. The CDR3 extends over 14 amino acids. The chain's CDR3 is CASSEAGGPETQYF. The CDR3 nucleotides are TGTGCCAGCAGTGAGGCGGGGGGGCCGGAGACCCAGTACTTC.

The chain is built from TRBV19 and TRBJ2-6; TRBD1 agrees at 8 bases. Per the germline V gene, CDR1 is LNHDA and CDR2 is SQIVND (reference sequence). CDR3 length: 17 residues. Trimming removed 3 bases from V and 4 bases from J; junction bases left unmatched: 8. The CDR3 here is CASSITGGLLGANVLTF. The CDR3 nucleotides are TGTGCCAGTAGTATCACAGGGGGACTCTTGGGGGCCAACGTCCTGACTTTC. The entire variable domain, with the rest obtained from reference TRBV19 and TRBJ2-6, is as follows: DGGITQSPKYLFRKEGQNVTLSCEQNLNHDAMYWYRQDPGQGLRLIYYSQIVNDFQKGDIAEGYSVSREKKESFPLTVTSAQKNPTAFYLCASSITGGLLGANVLTFGAGSRLTVL.

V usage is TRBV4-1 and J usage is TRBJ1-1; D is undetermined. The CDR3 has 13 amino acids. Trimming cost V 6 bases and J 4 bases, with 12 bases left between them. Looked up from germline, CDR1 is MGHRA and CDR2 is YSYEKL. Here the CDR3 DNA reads TGCGCCAGCAGGCCTGACATGGGCACTGAAGCTTTCTTT. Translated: CASRPDMGTEAFF.

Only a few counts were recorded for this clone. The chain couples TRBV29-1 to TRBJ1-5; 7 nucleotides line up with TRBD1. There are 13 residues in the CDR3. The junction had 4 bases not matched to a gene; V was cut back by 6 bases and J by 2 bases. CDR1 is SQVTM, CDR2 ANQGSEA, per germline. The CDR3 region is CSVPGQGNQPQHF. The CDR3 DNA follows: TGCAGCGTCCCAGGACAGGGCAATCAGCCCCAGCATTTT.

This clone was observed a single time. CDR3 nucleotide sequence: TGTGCCAGCAGTTTCCTTGCCGGGGACCAAGAGACCCAGTACTTC. It specifies CASSFLAGDQETQYF. The chain carries TRBV27 and TRBJ2-5, with a weak D call TRBD2 (5 bases). This CDR3 is 15 amino acids long. The germline CDR1 and CDR2 sequences are MNHEY and SMNVEV (reference sequence). Trimming took off 3 bases at V and 0 bases at J, with 11 bases between the two ends.

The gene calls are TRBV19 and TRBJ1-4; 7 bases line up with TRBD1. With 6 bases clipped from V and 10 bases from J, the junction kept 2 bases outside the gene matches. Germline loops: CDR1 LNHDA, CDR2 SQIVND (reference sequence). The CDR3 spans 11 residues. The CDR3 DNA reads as TGTGCCAGTAGGACAGGGTTAAAACTGTTTTTT. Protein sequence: CASRTGLKLFF. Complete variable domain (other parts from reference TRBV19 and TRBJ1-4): DGGITQSPKYLFRKEGQNVTLSCEQNLNHDAMYWYRQDPGQGLRLIYYSQIVNDFQKGDIAEGYSVSREKKESFPLTVTSAQKNPTAFYLCASRTGLKLFFGSGTQLSVL.

CDR3 sequence (DNA): TGTGCCAGTAGTCCCGGACAGGGGAGGGGCAATCAGCCCCAGCATTTT. It translates to CASSPGQGRGNQPQHF. V is TRBV19 and J is TRBJ1-5; 9 nucleotides agree with TRBD1. The CDR3 loop spans 16 amino acids. Germline V gives CDR1 LNHDA, CDR2 SQIVND (reference sequence). The junction had 7 bases not matched to a gene; V was cut back by 5 bases and J by 2 bases.

The DNA for the CDR3 is TGTGCCACCAGTGAGTCCGGGACAAGGCTTGCCTATAATTCACCCCTCCACTTT. It yields the protein CATSESGTRLAYNSPLHF. The J gene is TRBJ1-6, the V gene TRBV24-1; tentatively, D is TRBD1 (6 bases). Per the germline V gene, CDR1 is KGHDR and CDR2 is SFDVKD. Between the trimmed V and J ends, which lost 4 bases and 2 bases, there was a span of 17 bases. The CDR3 sequence is 18 residues long.

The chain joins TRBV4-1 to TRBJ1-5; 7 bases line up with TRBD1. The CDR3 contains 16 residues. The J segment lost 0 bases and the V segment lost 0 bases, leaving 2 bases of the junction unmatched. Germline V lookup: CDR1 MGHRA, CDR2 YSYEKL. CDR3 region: CASSQEGQLSNQPQHF. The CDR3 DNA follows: TGCGCCAGCAGCCAAGAGGGACAGCTTAGCAATCAGCCCCAGCATTTT.

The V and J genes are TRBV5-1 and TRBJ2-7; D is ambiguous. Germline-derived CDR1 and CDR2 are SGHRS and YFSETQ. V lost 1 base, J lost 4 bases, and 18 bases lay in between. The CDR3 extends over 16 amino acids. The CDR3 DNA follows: TGCGCCAGCAGCTTGCCCCGGAACAGTCCCTTTTACGAGCAGTACTTC. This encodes CASSLPRNSPFYEQYF. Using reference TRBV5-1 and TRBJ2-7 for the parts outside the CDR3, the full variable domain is KAGVTQTPRYLIKTRGQQVTLSCSPISGHRSVSWYQQTPGQGLQFLFEYFSETQRNKGNFPGRFSGRQFSNSRSEMNVSTLELGDSALYLCASSLPRNSPFYEQYFGPGTRLTVT.

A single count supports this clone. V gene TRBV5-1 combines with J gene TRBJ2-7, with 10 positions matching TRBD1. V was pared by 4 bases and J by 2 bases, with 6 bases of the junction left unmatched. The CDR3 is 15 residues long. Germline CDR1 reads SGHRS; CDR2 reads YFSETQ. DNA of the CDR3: TGCGCCAGCAGCATCGGACAGGGGGGGACCTACGAGCAGTACTTC. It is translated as CASSIGQGGTYEQYF.

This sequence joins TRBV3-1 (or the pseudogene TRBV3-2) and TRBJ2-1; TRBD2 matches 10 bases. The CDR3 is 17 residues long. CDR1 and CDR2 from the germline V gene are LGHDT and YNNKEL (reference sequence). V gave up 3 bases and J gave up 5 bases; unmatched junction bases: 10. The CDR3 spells CASSHRLLAGANNEQFF. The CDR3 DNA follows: TGTGCCAGCAGCCATCGCCTTCTAGCGGGGGCCAACAATGAGCAGTTCTTC.

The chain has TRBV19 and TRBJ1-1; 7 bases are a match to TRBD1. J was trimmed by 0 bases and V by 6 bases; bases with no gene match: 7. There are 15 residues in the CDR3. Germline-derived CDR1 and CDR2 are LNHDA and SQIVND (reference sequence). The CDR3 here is CASSRNRGVNTEAFF. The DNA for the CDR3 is TGTGCCAGTAGCCGCAACAGGGGAGTGAACACTGAAGCTTTCTTT.

The CDR3 DNA reads as TGTGCCAGCAGCTTGAAGGGGATTAACTATGGCTACACCTTC. It encodes CASSLKGINYGYTF. V gene TRBV5-4 combines with J gene TRBJ1-2; D might be TRBD1 (5 bases). CDR3 length: 14 amino acids. V was pared by 1 base and J by 1 base, with 8 bases between. From germline, CDR1 is SGHNT and CDR2 YYREEE (reference sequence).

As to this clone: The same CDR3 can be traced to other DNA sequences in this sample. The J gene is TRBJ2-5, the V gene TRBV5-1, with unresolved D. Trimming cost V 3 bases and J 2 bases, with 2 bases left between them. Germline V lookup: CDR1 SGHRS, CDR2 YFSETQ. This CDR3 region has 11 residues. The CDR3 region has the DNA TGCGCCAGCAGCTCTCAAGAGACCCAGTACTTC. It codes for CASSSQETQYF.

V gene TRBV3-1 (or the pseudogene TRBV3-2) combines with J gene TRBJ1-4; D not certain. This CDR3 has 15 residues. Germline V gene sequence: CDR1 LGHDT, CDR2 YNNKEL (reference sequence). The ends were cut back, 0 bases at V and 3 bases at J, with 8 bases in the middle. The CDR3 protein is CASSQDPRSNEKLFF. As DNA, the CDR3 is TGTGCCAGCAGCCAAGATCCCAGATCTAATGAAAAACTGTTTTTT.

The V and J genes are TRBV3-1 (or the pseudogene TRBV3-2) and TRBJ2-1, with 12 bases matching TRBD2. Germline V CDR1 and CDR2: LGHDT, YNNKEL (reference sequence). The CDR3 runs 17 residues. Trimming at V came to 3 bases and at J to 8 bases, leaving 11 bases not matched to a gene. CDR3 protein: CASSHDNPSGGAYEQFF. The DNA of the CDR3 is TGTGCCAGCAGCCACGACAACCCTAGCGGGGGGGCATATGAGCAGTTCTTC.

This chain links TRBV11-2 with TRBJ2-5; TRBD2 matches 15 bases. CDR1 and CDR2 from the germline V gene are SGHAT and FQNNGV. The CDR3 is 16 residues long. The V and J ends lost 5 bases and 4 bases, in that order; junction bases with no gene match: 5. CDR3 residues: CASSQGLAGGRETQYF. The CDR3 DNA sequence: TGTGCCAGCAGCCAGGGACTAGCGGGGGGAAGAGAGACCCAGTACTTC.

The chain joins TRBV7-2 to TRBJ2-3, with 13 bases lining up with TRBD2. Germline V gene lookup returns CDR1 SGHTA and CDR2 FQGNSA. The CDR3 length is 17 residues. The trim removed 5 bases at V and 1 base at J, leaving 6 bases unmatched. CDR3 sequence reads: CASSLGLAGARTDTQYF. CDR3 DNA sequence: TGTGCCAGCAGCCTTGGACTAGCGGGGGCCCGCACAGATACGCAGTATTTT. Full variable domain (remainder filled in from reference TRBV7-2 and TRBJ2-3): GAGVSQSPSNKVTEKGKDVELRCDPISGHTALYWYRQSLGQGLEFLIYFQGNSAPDKSGLPSDRFSAERTGGSVSTLTIQRTQQEDSAVYLCASSLGLAGARTDTQYFGPGTRLTVL.

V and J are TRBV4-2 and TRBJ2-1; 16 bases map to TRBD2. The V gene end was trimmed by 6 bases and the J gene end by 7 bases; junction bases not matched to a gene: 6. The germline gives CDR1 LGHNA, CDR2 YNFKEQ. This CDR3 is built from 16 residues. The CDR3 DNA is TGTGCCAGCAGAGACCCGGGACTAGCGGGGGGGAATGAGCAGTTCTTC. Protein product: CASRDPGLAGGNEQFF.

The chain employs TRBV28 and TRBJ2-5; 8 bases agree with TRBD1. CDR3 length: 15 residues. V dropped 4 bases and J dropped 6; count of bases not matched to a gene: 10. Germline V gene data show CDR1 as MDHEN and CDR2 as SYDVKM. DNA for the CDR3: TGTGCCAGCAGTTGGGGGACAGGCCGGGAGAAGACCCAGTACTTC. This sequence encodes CASSWGTGREKTQYF.

The CDR3 here is CASSPGLRSNYGYTF. The CDR3 DNA sequence: TGCGCCAGCAGTCCGGGACTACGCAGTAACTATGGCTACACCTTC. This chain uses TRBV10-1 with TRBJ1-2, with a weak D call TRBD1 (5 bases). Trimming pared 5 bases from V and 1 base from J, leaving 14 bases between. The CDR3 is made up of 15 amino acids. Looked up from germline, CDR1 is WNHNN and CDR2 is SYGVQD (reference sequence).

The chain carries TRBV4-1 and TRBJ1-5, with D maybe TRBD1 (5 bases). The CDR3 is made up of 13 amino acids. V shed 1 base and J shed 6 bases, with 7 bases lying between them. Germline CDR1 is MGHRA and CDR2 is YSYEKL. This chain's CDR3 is CASSQVRGQPQHF. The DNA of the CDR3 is TGCGCCAGCAGCCAAGTAAGGGGTCAGCCCCAGCATTTT.

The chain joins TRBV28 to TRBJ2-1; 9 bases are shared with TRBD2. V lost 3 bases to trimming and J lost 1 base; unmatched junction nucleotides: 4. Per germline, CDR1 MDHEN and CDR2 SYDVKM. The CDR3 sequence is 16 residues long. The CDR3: CASSLGGGASYNEQFF. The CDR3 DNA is TGTGCCAGCAGTTTGGGCGGGGGGGCGTCCTACAATGAGCAGTTCTTC.

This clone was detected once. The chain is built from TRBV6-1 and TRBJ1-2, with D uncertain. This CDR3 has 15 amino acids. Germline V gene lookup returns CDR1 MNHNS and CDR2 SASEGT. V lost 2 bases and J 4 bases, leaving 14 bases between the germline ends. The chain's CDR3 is CASSELAGKLYGYTF. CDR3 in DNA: TGTGCCAGCAGTGAATTGGCGGGAAAGCTCTATGGCTACACCTTC.

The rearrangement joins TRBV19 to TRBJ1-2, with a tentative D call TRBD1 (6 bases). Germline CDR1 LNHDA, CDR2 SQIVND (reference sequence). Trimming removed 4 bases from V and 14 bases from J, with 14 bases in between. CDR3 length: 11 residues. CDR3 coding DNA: TGTGCCAGTAGTAGCGACAGGCGGAATACCTTC. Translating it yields CASSSDRRNTF.

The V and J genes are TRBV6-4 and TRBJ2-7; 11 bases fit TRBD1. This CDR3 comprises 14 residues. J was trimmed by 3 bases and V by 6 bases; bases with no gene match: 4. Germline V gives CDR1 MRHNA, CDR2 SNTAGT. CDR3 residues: CASSIGTGGYEQYF. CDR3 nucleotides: TGTGCCAGCAGCATCGGGACAGGGGGCTACGAGCAGTACTTC.

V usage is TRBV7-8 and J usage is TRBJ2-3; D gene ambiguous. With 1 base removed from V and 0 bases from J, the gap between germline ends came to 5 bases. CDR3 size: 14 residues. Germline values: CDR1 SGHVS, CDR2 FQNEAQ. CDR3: CASSLVTSTDTQYF. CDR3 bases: TGTGCCAGCAGCTTAGTAACTAGCACAGATACGCAGTATTTT.

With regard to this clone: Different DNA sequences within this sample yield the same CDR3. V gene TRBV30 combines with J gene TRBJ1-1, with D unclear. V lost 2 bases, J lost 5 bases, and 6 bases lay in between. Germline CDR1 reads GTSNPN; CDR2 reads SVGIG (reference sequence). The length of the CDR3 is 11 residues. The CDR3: CAWSRRTEAFF. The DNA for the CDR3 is TGTGCCTGGAGTCGGAGGACTGAAGCTTTCTTT.

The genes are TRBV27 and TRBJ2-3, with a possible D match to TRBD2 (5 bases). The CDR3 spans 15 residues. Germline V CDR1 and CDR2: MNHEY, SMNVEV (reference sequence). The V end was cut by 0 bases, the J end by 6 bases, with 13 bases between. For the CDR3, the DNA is TGTGCCAGCAGTTTATCTTCCCGGGGTATGGATACGCAGTATTTT. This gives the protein CASSLSSRGMDTQYF.

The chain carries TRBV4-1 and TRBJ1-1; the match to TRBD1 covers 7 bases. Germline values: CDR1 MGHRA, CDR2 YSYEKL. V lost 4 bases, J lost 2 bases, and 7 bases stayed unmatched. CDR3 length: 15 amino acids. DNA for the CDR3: TGCGCCAGCAGCCTACAGGGGTTTCCCAACACTGAAGCTTTCTTT. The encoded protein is CASSLQGFPNTEAFF.